These 11 T cell receptor beta chains were all obtained from the same sample, sequenced in a study of blood T cell repertoires in COVID-19 (TCRdb year 2020). The receptor library was made with the immunoSEQ multiplex PCR assay. TCRdb obtained this table from immuneACCESS and retained in-frame rearrangements with V and J assigned. These tables miss some clones; where compared with another copy, unresolved V genes account for less than half of the shortfall, and the remainder is unexplained. This sample holds 300,000 to 400,000 clones; just over 85% were observed only once. Clones ranked in the top ten supply roughly 4.2% of the sample. Material: PBMCs or T cells enriched from blood (not recorded which). The receptors were gathered from a middle-aged woman with acute COVID-19.

The genes are TRBV6-1 and TRBJ1-5; D is ambiguous. From germline, CDR1 is MNHNS and CDR2 SASEGT. The CDR3 totals 16 residues. Trimming removed 0 bases from V and 2 bases from J, with 11 bases in between. CDR3 protein: CASSEASSGGNQPQHF. Written as DNA, the CDR3 is TGTGCCAGCAGTGAAGCATCGAGCGGCGGCAATCAGCCCCAGCATTTT.

The V gene is TRBV19, the J gene TRBJ2-7; the match to TRBD1 covers 7 bases. The CDR3 is made up of 13 amino acids. Germline V gene data show CDR1 as LNHDA and CDR2 as SQIVND (reference sequence). J gave up 4 bases and V 11 bases, and 11 bases lay outside the gene matches. The CDR3 coding sequence is TGTGCCGCCTCCGACGGGACAGAGTACGAGCAGTACTTC. This codes for CAASDGTEYEQYF.

The chain combines TRBV7-9 with TRBJ2-3; no definite D call. V lost 5 bases to trimming and J lost 0 bases, with 3 bases between them. CDR1 is SEHNR and CDR2 is FQNEAQ in the germline V gene (reference sequence). The CDR3 contains 12 residues. CDR3 bases: TGTGCCAGCAGCATAAGCACAGATACGCAGTATTTT. It codes for CASSISTDTQYF.

This clone was seen just once. The rearrangement links TRBV5-4 to TRBJ2-1; TRBD1 aligns across 10 bases. The germline V gene has CDR1 SGHNT and CDR2 YYREEE (reference sequence). The trim removed 4 bases at V and 1 base at J, leaving 2 bases unmatched. The CDR3 has 15 residues. The CDR3 loop is CASSLDRGSYNEQFF. Here the CDR3 DNA reads TGTGCCAGCAGCCTGGACAGGGGGTCCTACAATGAGCAGTTCTTC. The full variable domain, rest sourced from reference TRBV5-4 and TRBJ2-1, is ETGVTQSPTHLIKTRGQQVTLRCSSQSGHNTVSWYQQALGQGPQFIFQYYREEENGRGNFPPRFSGLQFPNYSSELNVNALELDDSALYLCASSLDRGSYNEQFFGPGTRLTVL.

The V and J genes are TRBV12-3 or TRBV12-4 and TRBJ1-1; TRBD1 matches 9 bases. J was trimmed by 12 bases and V by 4 bases; bases with no gene match: 6. CDR3 length: 12 residues. CDR3 amino acids: CASSSAGTGTFF. CDR3 in DNA: TGTGCCAGCAGTTCCGCCGGGACAGGGACTTTCTTT.

CDR3 sequence reads: CASSWDRSGLTEAFF. The DNA of the CDR3 is TGTGCCAGCAGTTGGGACCGATCGGGACTGACTGAAGCTTTCTTT. The chain links TRBV5-6 to TRBJ1-1, with D tentatively TRBD1 (5 bases). Per the germline V gene, CDR1 is SGHDT and CDR2 is YYEEEE. V gave up 5 bases and J gave up 5 bases, with 19 bases separating them. The CDR3 runs 15 residues.

The rearrangement uses TRBV5-1 and TRBJ2-7; TRBD1 matches 8 bases. Germline V gene data show CDR1 as SGHRS and CDR2 as YFSETQ. V lost 3 bases and J lost 5; bases outside the gene matches: 10. The CDR3 consists of 15 residues. The CDR3 DNA is TGCGCCAGCAGCTCAGGACCGACAGGGGTTCACGAGCAGTACTTC. This gives the protein CASSSGPTGVHEQYF.

V and J are TRBV3-1 (or the pseudogene TRBV3-2) and TRBJ2-6, with 7 nucleotides matching TRBD1. Germline V gene sequence: CDR1 LGHDT, CDR2 YNNKEL (reference sequence). Trimming removed 0 bases from V and 0 bases from J; junction bases left unmatched: 17. This CDR3 has 22 residues. CDR3 in amino acids: CASSQEPLGQTLPSSGANVLTF. The CDR3 region has the DNA TGTGCCAGCAGCCAAGAACCTTTGGGACAGACGCTACCGAGCTCTGGGGCCAACGTCCTGACTTTC.

J is TRBJ1-1 and V is TRBV20-1; D is unclear. Germline V gives CDR1 DFQATT, CDR2 SNEGSKA (reference sequence). This CDR3 comprises 11 residues. V lost 6 bases and J 1 base, leaving 6 bases between the germline ends. The DNA for the CDR3 is TGCAGTGCGGGCTCGAACACTGAAGCTTTCTTT. This sequence encodes CSAGSNTEAFF.

The chain is built from TRBV29-1 and TRBJ1-4; a weak D match, TRBD1 (6 bases). CDR1 and CDR2 (germline): SQVTM, ANQGSEA. V was shortened by 5 bases and J by 4 bases, with 11 bases between the two germline ends. The CDR3 is made up of 13 amino acids. CDR3 nucleotides: TGCAGCGTTCGGGACACCGGTAATGAAAAACTGTTTTTT. Translation: CSVRDTGNEKLFF. Combining the CDR3 with reference TRBV29-1 and TRBJ1-4 gives the whole variable domain SAVISQKPSRDICQRGTSLTIQCQVDSQVTMMFWYRQQPGQSLTLIATANQGSEATYESGFVIDKFPISRPNLTFSTLTVSNMSPEDSSIYLCSVRDTGNEKLFFGSGTQLSVL.

The J gene is TRBJ1-1, the V gene TRBV28; TRBD1 might be the D (6 bases). Germline CDR1 reads MDHEN; CDR2 reads SYDVKM. CDR3 length: 12 residues. V gave up 8 bases and J gave up 6 bases, with 13 bases separating them. DNA for the CDR3: TGTGCCAGCCTCCCACAGGGATCTGAAGCTTTCTTT. It encodes CASLPQGSEAFF.